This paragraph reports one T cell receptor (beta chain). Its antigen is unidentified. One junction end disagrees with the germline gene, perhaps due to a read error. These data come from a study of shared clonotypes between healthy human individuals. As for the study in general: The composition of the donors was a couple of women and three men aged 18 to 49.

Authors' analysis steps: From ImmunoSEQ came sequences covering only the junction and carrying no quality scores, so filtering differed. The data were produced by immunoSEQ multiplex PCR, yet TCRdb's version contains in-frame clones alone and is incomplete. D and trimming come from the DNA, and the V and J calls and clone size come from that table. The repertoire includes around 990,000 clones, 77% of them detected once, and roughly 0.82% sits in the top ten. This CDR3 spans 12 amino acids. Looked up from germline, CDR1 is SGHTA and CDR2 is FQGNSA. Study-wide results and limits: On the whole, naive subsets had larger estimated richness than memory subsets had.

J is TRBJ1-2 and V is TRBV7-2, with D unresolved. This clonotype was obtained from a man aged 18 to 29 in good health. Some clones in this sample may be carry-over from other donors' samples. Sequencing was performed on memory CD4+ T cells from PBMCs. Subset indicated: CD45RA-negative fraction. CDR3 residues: CASSLVGYGYIF. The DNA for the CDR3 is TGTGCCAGTAGCTTAGTGGGGTATGGCTACATCTTC.